The clone carrying this TCR beta chain showed up just a few times. Germline loops: CDR1 SGHAT, CDR2 FQNNGV. The CDR3 totals 14 residues. Trimming left V 2 bases short and J 5 bases short, with 12 bases between. TCRdb re-derived calls from the RT-PCR reads in MiXCR, one entry per CDR3 protein. The sample has about 700,000 distinct CDR3 sequences; 14% are singletons. The chain carries TRBV11-2 and TRBJ2-5; TRBD2 might be the D (6 bases). The sequenced sample consisted of memory CD4+ T cells from blood. This sequence was found in a female donor in good health, serving as a healthy control. The CDR3 DNA sequence: TGTGCCAGCAGCTTATCGCGGGACCTGGAGACCCAGTACTTC. Amino acid sequence: CASSLSRDLETQYF.